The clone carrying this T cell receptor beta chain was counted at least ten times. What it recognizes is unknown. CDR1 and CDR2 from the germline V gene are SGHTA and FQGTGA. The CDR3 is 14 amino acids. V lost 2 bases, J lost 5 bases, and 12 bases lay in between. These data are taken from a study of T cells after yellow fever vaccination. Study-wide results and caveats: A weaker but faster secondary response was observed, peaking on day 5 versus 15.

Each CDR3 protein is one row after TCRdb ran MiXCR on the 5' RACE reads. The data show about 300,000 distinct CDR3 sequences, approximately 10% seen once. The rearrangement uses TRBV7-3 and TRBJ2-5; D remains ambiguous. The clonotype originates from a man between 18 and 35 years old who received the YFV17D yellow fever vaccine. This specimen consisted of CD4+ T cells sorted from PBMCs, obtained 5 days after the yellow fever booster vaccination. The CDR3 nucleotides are TGTGCCAGCAGCTTATCCGGCGGCACGGAGACCCAGTACTTC. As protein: CASSLSGGTETQYF.